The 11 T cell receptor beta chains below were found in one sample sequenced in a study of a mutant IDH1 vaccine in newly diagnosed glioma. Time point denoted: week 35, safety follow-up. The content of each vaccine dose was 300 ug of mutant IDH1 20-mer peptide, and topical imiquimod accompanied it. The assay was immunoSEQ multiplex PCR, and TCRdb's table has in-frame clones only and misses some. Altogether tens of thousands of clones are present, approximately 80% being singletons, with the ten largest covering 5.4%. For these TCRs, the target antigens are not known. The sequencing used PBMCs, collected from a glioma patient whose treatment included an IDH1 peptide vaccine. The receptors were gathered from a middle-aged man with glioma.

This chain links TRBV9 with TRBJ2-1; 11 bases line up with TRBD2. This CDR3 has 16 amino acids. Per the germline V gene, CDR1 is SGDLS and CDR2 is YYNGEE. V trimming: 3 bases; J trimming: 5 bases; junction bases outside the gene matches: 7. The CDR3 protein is CASSGRLAGLDNEQFF. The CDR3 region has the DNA TGTGCCAGCAGCGGCAGACTAGCGGGGCTAGACAATGAGCAGTTCTTC.

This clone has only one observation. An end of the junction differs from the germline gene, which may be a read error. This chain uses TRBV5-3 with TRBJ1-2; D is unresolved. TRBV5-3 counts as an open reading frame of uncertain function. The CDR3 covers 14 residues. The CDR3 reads CARSRKVVRKTYGF. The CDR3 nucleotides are TGTGCCAGATCCCGCAAAGTGGTGAGAAAGACCTATGGCTTC.

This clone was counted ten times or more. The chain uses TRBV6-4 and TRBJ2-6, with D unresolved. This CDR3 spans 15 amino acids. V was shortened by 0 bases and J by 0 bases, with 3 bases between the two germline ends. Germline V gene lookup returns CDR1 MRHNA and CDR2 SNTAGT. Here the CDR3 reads CASSDSSSGANVLTF. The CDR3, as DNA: TGTGCCAGCAGTGACTCGAGCTCTGGGGCCAACGTCCTGACTTTC.

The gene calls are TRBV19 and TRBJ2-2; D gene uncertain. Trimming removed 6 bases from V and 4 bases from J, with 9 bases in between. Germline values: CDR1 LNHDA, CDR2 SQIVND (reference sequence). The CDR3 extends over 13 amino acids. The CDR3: CASRWQSTGELFF. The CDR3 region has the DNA TGTGCCAGTAGGTGGCAGAGCACCGGGGAGCTGTTTTTT. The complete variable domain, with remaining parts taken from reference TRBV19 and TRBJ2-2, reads DGGITQSPKYLFRKEGQNVTLSCEQNLNHDAMYWYRQDPGQGLRLIYYSQIVNDFQKGDIAEGYSVSREKKESFPLTVTSAQKNPTAFYLCASRWQSTGELFFGEGSRLTVL.

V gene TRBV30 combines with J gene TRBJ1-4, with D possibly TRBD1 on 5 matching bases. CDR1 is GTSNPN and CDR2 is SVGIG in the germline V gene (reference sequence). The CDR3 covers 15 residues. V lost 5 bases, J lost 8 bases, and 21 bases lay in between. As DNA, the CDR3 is TGTGCCTGGGAATTGGGAAGGGGACGAGGAGAAAAACTGTTTTTT. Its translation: CAWELGRGRGEKLFF.

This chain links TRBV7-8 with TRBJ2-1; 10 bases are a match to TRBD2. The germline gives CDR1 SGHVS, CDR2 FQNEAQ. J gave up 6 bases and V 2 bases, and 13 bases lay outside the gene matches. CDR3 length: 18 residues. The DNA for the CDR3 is TGTGCCAGCAGCTTACCTTGGGGTCGGAGCGGGGGGGCCAATGAGCAGTTCTTC. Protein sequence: CASSLPWGRSGGANEQFF.

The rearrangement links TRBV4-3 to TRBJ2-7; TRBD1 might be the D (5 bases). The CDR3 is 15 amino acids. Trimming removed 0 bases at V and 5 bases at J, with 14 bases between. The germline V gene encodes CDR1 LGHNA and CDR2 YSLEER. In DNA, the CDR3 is TGCGCCAGCAGCCAAGACAGGGTCAAAACTAACGAGCAGTACTTC. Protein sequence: CASSQDRVKTNEQYF.

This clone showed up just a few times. Written as DNA, the CDR3 is TGTGCCAGCAGTGAAGCGGAAGGTTTCAATCAGCCCCAGCATTTT. As protein: CASSEAEGFNQPQHF. The chain couples TRBV6-1 to TRBJ1-5; D is ambiguous. Trimming cost V 0 bases and J 3 bases, with 9 bases left between them. Germline CDR1 MNHNS, CDR2 SASEGT. The CDR3 sequence is 15 residues long.

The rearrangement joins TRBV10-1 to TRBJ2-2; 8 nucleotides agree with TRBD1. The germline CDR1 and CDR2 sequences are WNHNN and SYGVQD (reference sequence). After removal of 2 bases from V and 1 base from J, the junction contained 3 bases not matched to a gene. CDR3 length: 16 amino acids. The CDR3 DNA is TGCGCCAGCAGTGAGAGAGACAGGGGGAACACCGGGGAGCTGTTTTTT. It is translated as CASSERDRGNTGELFF.

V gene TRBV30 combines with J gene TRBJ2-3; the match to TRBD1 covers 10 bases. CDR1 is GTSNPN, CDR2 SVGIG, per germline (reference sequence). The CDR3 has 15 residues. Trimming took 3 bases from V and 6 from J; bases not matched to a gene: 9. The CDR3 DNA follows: TGTGCCTGGAGAAGTTCAGGACAGGGGGGGGATACGCAGTATTTT. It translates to CAWRSSGQGGDTQYF.

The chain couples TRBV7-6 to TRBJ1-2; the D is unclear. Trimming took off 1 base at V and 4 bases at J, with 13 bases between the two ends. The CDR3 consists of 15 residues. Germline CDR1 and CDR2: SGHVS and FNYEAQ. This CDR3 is CASSLGGGLGYGYTF. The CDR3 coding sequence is TGTGCCAGCAGCTTAGGGGGTGGGCTGGGCTATGGCTACACCTTC. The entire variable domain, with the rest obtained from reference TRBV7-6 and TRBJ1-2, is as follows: GAGVSQSPRYKVTKRGQDVALRCDPISGHVSLYWYRQALGQGPEFLTYFNYEAQQDKSGLPNDRFSAERPEGSISTLTIQRTEQRDSAMYRCASSLGGGLGYGYTFGSGTRLTVV.